The present entry profiles one T cell receptor (beta chain) with its context. These data come from a study of blood T cell repertoires in COVID-19. Study overall: The United States, Italy and Spain were the sources of the acute and convalescent COVID-19 samples. The analysed material was cDNA or gDNA that came from T cells, B-cell-depleted T cells, or PBMCs.

The CDR3 length is 13 residues. CDR1 and CDR2 from the germline V gene are GTSNPN and SVGIG (reference sequence). Trimming removed 1 base from V and 0 bases from J, with 6 bases in between. The repertoire was sequenced with immunoSEQ multiplex PCR; TCRdb's copy has only in-frame clones and lacks some. This sample yields some 74,000 clones, of which approximately 80% are seen a single time; approximately 5% belongs to the top ten. The TCR sequence derives from a woman older than 75 with active or convalescent COVID-19. The rearrangement joins TRBV30 to TRBJ1-1, with a tentative D call TRBD1 (5 bases). The sample was peripheral blood. CDR3 protein: CAWSEQVNTEAFF. In nucleotides, the CDR3 is TGTGCCTGGAGTGAACAGGTGAACACTGAAGCTTTCTTT.